This T cell receptor (beta chain) appears in the sequencing data of a study of low-dose radiotherapy and immunotherapy resistance in tumors. Time point specified: after trial treatment. Treatment denoted: LDRT plus nivolumab, ipilimumab, low-dose cyclophosphamide and aspirin (RACIN trial). Donors received nivolumab, ipilimumab, aspirin, low-dose cyclophosphamide and low-dose radiotherapy. First-strand cDNA used TRAV- and TRBV-specific primers, covering alpha and beta chains. The authors ran around 22 PCR cycles to amplify TCRs with a constant-region primer and V-primer adapter. TCRdb used MiXCR to reprocess the reads, holding one entry per CDR3 protein. Counted here are tens of thousands of distinct CDR3 sequences, about 25% occurring once; the ten biggest clones make up around 10%. Germline V gene data show CDR1 as SGHDN and CDR2 as FVKESK. This CDR3 contains 14 residues. The ends lost 1 base at V and 9 bases at J; junction bases unmatched: 6.

This clonotype originated in a male donor with prostate cancer. Sample: PBMCs, taken after low-dose radiotherapy plus immunotherapy. The chain recombines TRBV14 with TRBJ1-1; TRBD1 matches 9 bases. This CDR3 reads CASSQGGQGTKAFF. The CDR3 bases are TGTGCCAGCAGCCAAGGGGGACAGGGAACTAAAGCTTTCTTT. The full variable domain, in which reference TRBV14 and TRBJ1-1 provide the parts outside the CDR3, is EAGVTQFPSHSVIEKGQTVTLRCDPISGHDNLYWYRRVMGKEIKFLLHFVKESKQDESGMPNNRFLAERTGGTYSTLKVQPAELEDSGVYFCASSQGGQGTKAFFGQGTRLTVV.